Below are 5 T cell receptor beta chains sequenced from a single sample in a study of identical twins. TCRdb called the 5' RACE reads again in MiXCR, with one record for every CDR3 protein. The profile shows roughly 290,000 distinct CDR3 sequences, more than 8% of them singletons. In addition, the sample was reused for a study of yellow fever vaccine responses in identical twins.

The sequencing sample was made of CD8+ T cells sorted from blood. All receptors come from a woman between 18 and 29 years old in good health.

This sequence joins TRBV19 and TRBJ2-1; no clear D. CDR3 size: 17 residues. V was clipped by 2 bases and J by 5 bases, with 19 bases between them. From germline, CDR1 is LNHDA and CDR2 SQIVND (reference sequence). This CDR3 reads CASSISDLSYFDNEQFF. The CDR3 DNA reads as TGTGCCAGTAGTATAAGCGACCTATCCTACTTCGACAATGAGCAGTTCTTC.

This clonotype showed up many times. This rearrangement joins TRBV29-1 to TRBJ2-2; D gene ambiguous. The CDR3 is 14 residues long. CDR1 is SQVTM and CDR2 is ANQGSEA in the germline V gene. V was shortened by 4 bases and J by 4 bases, with 13 bases between the two germline ends. This CDR3 reads CSVVRQMSTGELFF. The CDR3 nucleotides are TGCAGCGTTGTCCGTCAGATGAGCACCGGGGAGCTGTTTTTT.

The chain has TRBV9 and TRBJ2-5, with 8 bases identical to TRBD1. V shed 0 bases, J shed 5 bases, and the junction held 9 bases outside the gene matches. The CDR3 contains 16 residues. Per germline, CDR1 SGDLS and CDR2 YYNGEE. CDR3 sequence: CASSVGQGTSKETQYF. CDR3 nucleotides: TGTGCCAGCAGCGTAGGACAGGGGACGTCAAAGGAGACCCAGTACTTC. Looking up the rest from reference TRBV9 and TRBJ2-5 gives the full variable domain: DSGVTQTPKHLITATGQRVTLRCSPRSGDLSVYWYQQSLDQGLQFLIQYYNGEERAKGNILERFSAQQFPDLHSELNLSSLELGDSALYFCASSVGQGTSKETQYFGPGTRLLVL.

This clonotype was counted many times. The chain couples TRBV27 to TRBJ2-7; 8 bases are shared with TRBD2. Germline-derived CDR1 and CDR2 are MNHEY and SMNVEV (reference sequence). The CDR3 has 13 residues. Germline trimming cut 7 bases from V and 3 bases from J; bases unmatched to any gene: 5. The CDR3 DNA reads as TGTGCCAGCACTGGGACTAGGGGCTACGAGCAGTACTTC. As protein: CASTGTRGYEQYF.

The genes are TRBV19 and TRBJ2-1; D may be TRBD2 (6 bases). Trimming pared 3 bases from V and 10 bases from J, leaving 13 bases between. CDR1 is LNHDA and CDR2 is SQIVND in the germline V gene (reference sequence). The CDR3 totals 13 residues. CDR3 sequence reads: CASSMSSAGEQFF. The CDR3 DNA reads as TGTGCCAGTAGTATGTCTAGCGCGGGGGAGCAGTTCTTC.